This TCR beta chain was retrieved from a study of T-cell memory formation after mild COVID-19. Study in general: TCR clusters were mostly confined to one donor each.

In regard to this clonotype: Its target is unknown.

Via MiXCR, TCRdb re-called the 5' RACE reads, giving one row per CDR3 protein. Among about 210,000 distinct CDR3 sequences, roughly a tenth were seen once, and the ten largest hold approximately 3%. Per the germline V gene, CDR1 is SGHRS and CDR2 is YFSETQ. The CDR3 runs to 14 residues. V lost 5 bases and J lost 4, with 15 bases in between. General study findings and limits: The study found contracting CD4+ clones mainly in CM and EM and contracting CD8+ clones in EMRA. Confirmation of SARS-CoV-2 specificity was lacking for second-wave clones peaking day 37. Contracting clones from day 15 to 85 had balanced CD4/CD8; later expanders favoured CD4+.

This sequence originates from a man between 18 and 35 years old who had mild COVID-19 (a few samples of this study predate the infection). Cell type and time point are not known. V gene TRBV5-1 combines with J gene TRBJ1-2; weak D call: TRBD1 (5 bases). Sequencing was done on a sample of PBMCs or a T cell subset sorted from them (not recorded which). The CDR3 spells CASSFSGLGYGYTF. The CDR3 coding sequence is TGCGCCAGCAGTTTTTCAGGGCTTGGCTATGGCTACACCTTC.